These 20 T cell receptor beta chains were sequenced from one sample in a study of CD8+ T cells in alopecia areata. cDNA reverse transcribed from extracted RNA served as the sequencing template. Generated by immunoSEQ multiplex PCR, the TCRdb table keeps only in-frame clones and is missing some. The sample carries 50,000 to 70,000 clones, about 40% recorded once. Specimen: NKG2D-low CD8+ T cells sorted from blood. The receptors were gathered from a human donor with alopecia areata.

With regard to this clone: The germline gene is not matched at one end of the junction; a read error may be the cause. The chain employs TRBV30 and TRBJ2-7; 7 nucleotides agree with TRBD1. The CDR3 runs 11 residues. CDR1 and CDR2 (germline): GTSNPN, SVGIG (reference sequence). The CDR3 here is CACDLLGGMDF. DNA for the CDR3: TGTGCCTGCGACCTATTAGGGGGCATGGACTTC. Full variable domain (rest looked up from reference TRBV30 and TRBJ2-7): SQTIHQWPATLVQPVGSPLSLECTVEGTSNPNLYWYRQAAGRGLQLLFYSVGIGQISSEVPQNLSASRPQDRQFILSSKKLLLSDSGFYLCACDLLGGMDFGPGTRLTVT.

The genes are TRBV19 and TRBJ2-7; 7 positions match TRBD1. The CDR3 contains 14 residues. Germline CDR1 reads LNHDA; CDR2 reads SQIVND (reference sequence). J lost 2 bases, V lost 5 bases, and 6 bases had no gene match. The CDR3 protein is CASSPWDSPYEQYF. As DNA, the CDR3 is TGTGCCAGTAGTCCCTGGGACAGCCCCTACGAGCAGTACTTC.

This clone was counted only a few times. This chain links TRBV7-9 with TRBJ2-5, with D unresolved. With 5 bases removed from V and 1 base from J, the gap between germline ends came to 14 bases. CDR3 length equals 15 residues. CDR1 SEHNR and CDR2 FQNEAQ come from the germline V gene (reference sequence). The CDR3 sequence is CASSQSPLPQETQYF. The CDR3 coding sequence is TGTGCCAGCAGCCAATCCCCCCTACCCCAAGAGACCCAGTACTTC.

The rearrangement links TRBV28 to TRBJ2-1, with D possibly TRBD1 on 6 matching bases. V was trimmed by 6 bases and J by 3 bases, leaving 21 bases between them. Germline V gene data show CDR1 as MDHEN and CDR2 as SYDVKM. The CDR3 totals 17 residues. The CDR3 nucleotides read TGTGCCAGCAGCCTGAGCTTAGGGGGAGAAGACTACAATGAGCAGTTCTTC. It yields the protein CASSLSLGGEDYNEQFF.

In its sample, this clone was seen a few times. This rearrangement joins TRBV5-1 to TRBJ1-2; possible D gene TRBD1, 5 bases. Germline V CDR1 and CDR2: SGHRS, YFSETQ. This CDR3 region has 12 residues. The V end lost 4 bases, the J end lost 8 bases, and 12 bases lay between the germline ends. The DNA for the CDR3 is TGCGCCAGCAGCGCCGACAGATCCGGCTACACCTTC. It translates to CASSADRSGYTF. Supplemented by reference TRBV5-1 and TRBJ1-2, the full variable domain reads KAGVTQTPRYLIKTRGQQVTLSCSPISGHRSVSWYQQTPGQGLQFLFEYFSETQRNKGNFPGRFSGRQFSNSRSEMNVSTLELGDSALYLCASSADRSGYTFGSGTRLTVV.

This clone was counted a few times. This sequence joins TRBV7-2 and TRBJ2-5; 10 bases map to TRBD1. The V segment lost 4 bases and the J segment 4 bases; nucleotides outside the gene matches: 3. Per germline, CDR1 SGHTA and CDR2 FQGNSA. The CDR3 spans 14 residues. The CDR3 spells CASSSRTGGETQYF. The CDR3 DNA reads TGTGCCAGCAGCTCCAGGACAGGGGGAGAGACCCAGTACTTC.

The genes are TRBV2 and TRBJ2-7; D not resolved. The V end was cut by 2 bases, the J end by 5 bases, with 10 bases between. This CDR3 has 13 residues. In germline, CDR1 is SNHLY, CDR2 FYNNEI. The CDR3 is CASSEWLVHEQYF. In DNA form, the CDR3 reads TGTGCCAGCAGTGAATGGCTAGTCCACGAGCAGTACTTC. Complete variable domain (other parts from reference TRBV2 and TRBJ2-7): EPEVTQTPSHQVTQMGQEVILRCVPISNHLYFYWYRQILGQKVEFLVSFYNNEISEKSEIFDDQFSVERPDGSNFTLKIRSTKLEDSAMYFCASSEWLVHEQYFGPGTRLTVT.

The CDR3 is CASMGQGAPYEQYF. CDR3 bases: TGTGCCAGCATGGGGCAGGGTGCCCCCTACGAGCAGTACTTC. This rearrangement joins TRBV27 to TRBJ2-7, with a tentative D call TRBD1 (5 bases). The length of the CDR3 is 14 residues. Germline V gene data show CDR1 as MNHEY and CDR2 as SMNVEV (reference sequence). V was cut by 7 bases and J by 2 bases, with 15 bases left in between.

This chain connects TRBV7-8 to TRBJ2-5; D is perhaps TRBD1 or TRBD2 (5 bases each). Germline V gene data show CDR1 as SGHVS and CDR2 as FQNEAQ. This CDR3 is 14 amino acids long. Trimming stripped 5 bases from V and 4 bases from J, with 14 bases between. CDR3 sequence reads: CASSTWDLGETQYF. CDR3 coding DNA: TGTGCCAGCAGCACATGGGACCTCGGAGAGACCCAGTACTTC.

CDR3 DNA sequence: TGTGCCAGCAGCTTAGCCGGCAAAGAGACCCAGTACTTC. Amino acids: CASSLAGKETQYF. The chain recombines TRBV7-9 with TRBJ2-5; no clear D. Trimming stripped 0 bases from V and 3 bases from J, with 5 bases between. CDR3 length equals 13 residues. Germline V lookup: CDR1 SEHNR, CDR2 FQNEAQ (reference sequence). The entire variable domain, with the rest obtained from reference TRBV7-9 and TRBJ2-5, is as follows: DTGVSQNPRHKITKRGQNVTFRCDPISEHNRLYWYRQTLGQGPEFLTYFQNEAQLEKSRLLSDRFSAERPKGSFSTLEIQRTEQGDSAMYLCASSLAGKETQYFGPGTRLLVL.

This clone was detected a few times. Here the CDR3 reads CASCRVSKTPQYF. Written as DNA, the CDR3 is TGTGCCAGCTGTCGGGTCTCTAAGACACCCCAGTACTTC. This sequence joins TRBV28 and TRBJ2-5; D gene unclear. CDR1 is MDHEN, CDR2 SYDVKM, per germline. V shed 8 bases and J shed 9 bases, with 19 bases lying between them. This CDR3 is built from 13 residues.

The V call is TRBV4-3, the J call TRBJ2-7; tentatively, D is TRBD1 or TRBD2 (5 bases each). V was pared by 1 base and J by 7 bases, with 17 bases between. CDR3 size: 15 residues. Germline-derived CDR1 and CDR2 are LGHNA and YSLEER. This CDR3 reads CASSQGAGSRLEQYF. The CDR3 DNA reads TGCGCCAGCAGCCAAGGGGCAGGGAGCCGGTTGGAGCAGTACTTC.

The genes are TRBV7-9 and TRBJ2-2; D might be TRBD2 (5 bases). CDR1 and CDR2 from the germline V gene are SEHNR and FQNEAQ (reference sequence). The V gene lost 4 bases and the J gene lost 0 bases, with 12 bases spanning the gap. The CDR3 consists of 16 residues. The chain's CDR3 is CASSSLHGANTGELFF. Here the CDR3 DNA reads TGTGCCAGCAGCTCACTCCACGGGGCGAACACCGGGGAGCTGTTTTTT.

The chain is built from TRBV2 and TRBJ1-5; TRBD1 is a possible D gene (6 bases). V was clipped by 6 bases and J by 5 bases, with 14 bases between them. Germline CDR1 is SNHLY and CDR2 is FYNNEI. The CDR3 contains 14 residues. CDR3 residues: CASRTGWGDQPQHF. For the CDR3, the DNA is TGTGCCAGCAGGACAGGTTGGGGCGATCAGCCCCAGCATTTT.

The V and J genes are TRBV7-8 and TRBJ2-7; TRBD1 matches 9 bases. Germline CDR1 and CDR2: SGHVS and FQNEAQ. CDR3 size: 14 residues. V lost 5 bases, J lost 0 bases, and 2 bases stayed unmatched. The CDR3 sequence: CASSGTGSSYEQYF. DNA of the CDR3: TGTGCCAGCAGCGGGACAGGGAGCTCCTACGAGCAGTACTTC. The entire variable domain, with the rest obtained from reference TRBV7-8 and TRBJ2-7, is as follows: GAGVSQSPRYKVAKRGQDVALRCDPISGHVSLFWYQQALGQGPEFLTYFQNEAQLDKSGLPSDRFFAERPEGSVSTLKIQRTQQEDSAVYLCASSGTGSSYEQYFGPGTRLTVT.

CDR3 sequence (DNA): TGCAGCGTTTCGGGACAGGGAGTTTCCTACGAGCAGTACTTC. Protein product: CSVSGQGVSYEQYF. J is TRBJ2-7 and V is TRBV29-1, with TRBD1 matching 9 bases. Per germline, CDR1 SQVTM and CDR2 ANQGSEA. CDR3 length: 14 amino acids. Trimming at V came to 5 bases and at J to 1 base, leaving 6 bases not matched to a gene.

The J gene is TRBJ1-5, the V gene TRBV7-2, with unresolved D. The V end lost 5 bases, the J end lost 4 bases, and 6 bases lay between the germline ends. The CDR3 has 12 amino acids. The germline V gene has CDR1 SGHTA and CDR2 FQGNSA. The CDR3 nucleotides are TGTGCCAGCAGCCCGGCGAATCAGCCCCAGCATTTT. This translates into CASSPANQPQHF.

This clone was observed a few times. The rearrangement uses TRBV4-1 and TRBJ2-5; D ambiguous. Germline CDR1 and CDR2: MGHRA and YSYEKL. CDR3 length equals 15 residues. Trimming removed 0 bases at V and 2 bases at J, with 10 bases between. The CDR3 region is CASSQDRTLQETQYF. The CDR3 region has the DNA TGCGCCAGCAGCCAAGATAGGACGCTGCAAGAGACCCAGTACTTC.

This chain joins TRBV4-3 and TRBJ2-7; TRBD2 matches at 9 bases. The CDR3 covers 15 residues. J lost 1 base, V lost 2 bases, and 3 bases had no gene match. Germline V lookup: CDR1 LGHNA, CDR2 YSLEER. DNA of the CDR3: TGCGCCAGCAGCCAAACCCTAGCGGGGTCCTACGAGCAGTACTTC. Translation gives CASSQTLAGSYEQYF.

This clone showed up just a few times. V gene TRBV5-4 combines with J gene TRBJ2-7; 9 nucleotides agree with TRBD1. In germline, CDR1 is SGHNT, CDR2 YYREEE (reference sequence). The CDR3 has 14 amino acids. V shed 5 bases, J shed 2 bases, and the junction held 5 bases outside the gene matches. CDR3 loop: CASSYDRGAYEQYF. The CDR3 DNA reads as TGTGCCAGCAGTTACGACAGGGGGGCCTACGAGCAGTACTTC.